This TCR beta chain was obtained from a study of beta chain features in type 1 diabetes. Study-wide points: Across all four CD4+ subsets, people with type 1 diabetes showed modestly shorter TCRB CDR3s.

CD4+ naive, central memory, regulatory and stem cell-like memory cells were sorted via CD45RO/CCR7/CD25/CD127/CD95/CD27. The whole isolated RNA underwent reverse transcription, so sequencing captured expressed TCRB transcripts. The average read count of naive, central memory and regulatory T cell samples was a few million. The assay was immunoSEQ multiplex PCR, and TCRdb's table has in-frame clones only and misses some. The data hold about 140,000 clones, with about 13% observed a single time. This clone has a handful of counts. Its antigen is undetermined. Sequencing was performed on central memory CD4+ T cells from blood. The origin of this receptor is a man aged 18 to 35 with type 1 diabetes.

The CDR3 region is CAWRPGMGYTF. CDR3 bases: TGTGCCTGGAGGCCAGGAATGGGCTACACCTTC. The rearrangement joins TRBV30 to TRBJ1-2; no clear D. The germline CDR1 and CDR2 sequences are GTSNPN and SVGIG (reference sequence). The CDR3 is 11 amino acids. V gave up 3 bases and J gave up 8 bases, with 10 bases separating them.